There are a few counts of the clone carrying this T cell receptor beta chain. Its target is not known. V shed 6 bases and J shed 12 bases, with 12 bases lying between them. This CDR3 has 11 amino acids. Germline V gene lookup returns CDR1 MDHEN and CDR2 SYDVKM. The data stem from a study of cytomegalovirus exposure and HLA in healthy donors. Study context: HLA-typed donors were the source of 82 million or so unique TCRs, which an early data release held. The study, taken as a whole, reports: Later, an analysis found that common viral pathogens appeared to be linked with several of the most significant clusters.

In the PCR, 60 Vbeta and 13 Jbeta primers were used. The data were produced by immunoSEQ multiplex PCR, yet TCRdb's version contains in-frame clones alone and is incomplete. The table lists over 150,000 clones, around 73% of them singletons, with just under 3% in the top ten. The sequencing sample was made of PBMCs. The clonotype comes from a woman in her 30s in good health and CMV-seronegative. V gene TRBV28 combines with J gene TRBJ2-1, with D possibly TRBD1 on 5 matching bases. This CDR3 is CASSPSGAQFF. The CDR3 DNA is TGTGCCAGCAGCCCCTCTGGGGCGCAGTTCTTC.